Below, 13 T cell receptor beta chains from the same sample are listed, as sequenced in a study of cytomegalovirus exposure and HLA in healthy donors. Generated by immunoSEQ multiplex PCR, the TCRdb table keeps only in-frame clones and is missing some. The table includes about 130,000 clones, roughly 87% detected once. Sample: PBMCs. The receptor set was obtained from a woman in her late teens or twenties in good health and CMV-seropositive.

This clone was recorded once. The chain uses TRBV7-8 and TRBJ1-1; 8 bases line up with TRBD1. The junction had 12 bases not matched to a gene; V was cut back by 4 bases and J by 8 bases. This CDR3 has 15 amino acids. Germline values: CDR1 SGHVS, CDR2 FQNEAQ. CDR3 amino acids: CASSSYRDRSPEAFF. The CDR3, as DNA: TGTGCCAGCAGCTCTTACCGGGACAGGTCTCCCGAAGCTTTCTTT.

This chain uses TRBV7-9 with TRBJ1-2, with 8 bases fitting TRBD1. Germline V CDR1 and CDR2: SEHNR, FQNEAQ (reference sequence). Germline trimming cut 0 bases from V and 4 bases from J; bases unmatched to any gene: 10. There are 17 residues in the CDR3. In DNA form, the CDR3 reads TGTGCCAGCAGCTTAGCTACGACAGGGGTAGTTGGCTATGGCTACACCTTC. Residues: CASSLATTGVVGYGYTF.

J is TRBJ2-7 and V is TRBV7-8; TRBD1 matches at 7 bases. The CDR3 extends over 16 amino acids. Trimming removed 2 bases from V and 2 bases from J; junction bases left unmatched: 9. The germline CDR1 and CDR2 sequences are SGHVS and FQNEAQ. CDR3 sequence reads: CASSLRLETGPYEQYF. CDR3 DNA: TGTGCCAGCAGCTTAAGGTTGGAGACAGGGCCCTACGAGCAGTACTTC.

V is TRBV10-3 and J is TRBJ1-5; D call uncertain. CDR3 length: 15 residues. The V gene lost 0 bases and the J gene lost 6 bases, with 12 bases spanning the gap. Per germline, CDR1 ENHRY and CDR2 SYGVKD. The CDR3 reads CAISESYGSGQPQHF. DNA of the CDR3: TGTGCCATCAGTGAGTCGTATGGGTCGGGTCAGCCCCAGCATTTT.

This rearrangement joins TRBV30 to TRBJ2-3; D not resolved. This CDR3 has 10 amino acids. Per the germline V gene, CDR1 is GTSNPN and CDR2 is SVGIG (reference sequence). The V end lost 4 bases, the J end lost 5 bases, and 4 bases lay between the germline ends. DNA of the CDR3: TGTGCCTGGAATAGAGATACGCAGTATTTT. Translating it yields CAWNRDTQYF.

The chain is built from TRBV15 and TRBJ2-1; TRBD1 matches at 9 bases. Germline trimming cut 5 bases from V and 0 bases from J; bases unmatched to any gene: 8. Per germline, CDR1 LNHNV and CDR2 YYDKDF (reference sequence). The CDR3 runs to 17 residues. The CDR3 region is CATSPQRDRASYNEQFF. In DNA form, the CDR3 reads TGTGCCACCAGCCCCCAAAGGGACAGGGCCTCCTACAATGAGCAGTTCTTC.

The V gene is TRBV5-4, the J gene TRBJ1-2, with D perhaps TRBD1 (6 bases). The ends were cut back, 4 bases at V and 2 bases at J, with 9 bases in the middle. The CDR3 contains 13 residues. Germline V gives CDR1 SGHNT, CDR2 YYREEE (reference sequence). CDR3 loop: CASSPGQNYGYTF. DNA of the CDR3: TGTGCCAGCAGCCCAGGACAGAACTATGGCTACACCTTC. The full variable domain, rest sourced from reference TRBV5-4 and TRBJ1-2, is ETGVTQSPTHLIKTRGQQVTLRCSSQSGHNTVSWYQQALGQGPQFIFQYYREEENGRGNFPPRFSGLQFPNYSSELNVNALELDDSALYLCASSPGQNYGYTFGSGTRLTVV.

The chain combines TRBV5-4 with TRBJ1-2; D possibly corresponds to TRBD1 (5 bases). Trimming pared 0 bases from V and 3 bases from J, leaving 12 bases between. Germline-derived CDR1 and CDR2 are SGHNT and YYREEE (reference sequence). The CDR3 totals 15 residues. CDR3 protein: CASSLGAGHDYGYTF. The CDR3 DNA reads TGTGCCAGCAGCTTGGGGGCAGGGCACGACTATGGCTACACCTTC.

V is TRBV9 and J is TRBJ2-5; 7 nucleotides agree with TRBD1. The DNA end lines up better with TRBJ2-7; the J call may be wrong. The CDR3 is 15 residues long. Looked up from germline, CDR1 is SGDLS and CDR2 is YYNGEE. This CDR3 reads CASSLETGTSYEQYF. CDR3 in DNA: TGTGCCAGCAGCCTAGAGACAGGGACGTCCTACGAGCAGTACTTC.

V usage is TRBV7-2 and J usage is TRBJ2-3; the match to TRBD2 covers 11 bases. Germline V CDR1 and CDR2: SGHTA, FQGNSA. This CDR3 region has 17 residues. V was pared by 1 base and J by 7 bases, with 10 bases of the junction left unmatched. CDR3: CASSLDGTSGSLNTQYF. The CDR3 DNA follows: TGTGCCAGCAGCTTAGATGGGACTAGCGGATCCTTGAATACGCAGTATTTT. Filled out from reference TRBV7-2 and TRBJ2-3, the complete variable domain reads GAGVSQSPSNKVTEKGKDVELRCDPISGHTALYWYRQSLGQGLEFLIYFQGNSAPDKSGLPSDRFSAERTGGSVSTLTIQRTQQEDSAVYLCASSLDGTSGSLNTQYFGPGTRLTVL.

The chain carries TRBV6-5 and TRBJ1-3; TRBD1 aligns across 8 bases. Losses at the gene ends were 6 bases for V and 3 bases for J; bases not matched to a gene: 7. Germline V gene lookup returns CDR1 MNHEY and CDR2 SVGAGI. There are 15 residues in the CDR3. The CDR3 coding sequence is TGTGCCAGCAGACGACCAGGGACAGGTGGAAACACCATATATTTT. It yields the protein CASRRPGTGGNTIYF.

The chain links TRBV21-1 to TRBJ2-7; the D call of TRBD1 is as the table states it, not checked on the DNA. TRBV21-1 is given as a pseudogene. This CDR3 contains 12 residues. The CDR3 sequence: CASNRVSYEQYF. In nucleotides, the CDR3 is TGTGCCAGCAACAGGGTGTCCTACGAGCAGTACTTC.

The chain combines TRBV11-2 with TRBJ2-5; 14 bases are shared with TRBD2. After removal of 5 bases from V and 2 bases from J, the junction contained 4 bases not matched to a gene. The CDR3 is made up of 16 amino acids. Germline V CDR1 and CDR2: SGHAT, FQNNGV. CDR3 sequence: CASSMRTSGGQETQYF. The DNA of the CDR3 is TGTGCCAGCAGCATGAGGACTAGCGGGGGGCAAGAGACCCAGTACTTC.